This T cell receptor beta chain was obtained from a study of T cell responses to AZD1222 COVID-19 vaccine. TCRdb's copy holds only in-frame clones and misses some; the assay was immunoSEQ multiplex PCR. The table lists about 150,000 clones, more than 80% of them singletons. This sequence originates from an adult who received the AZD1222 COVID-19 vaccine. Material: peripheral blood, obtained 28 days after the second AZD1222 dose.

The CDR3 loop reads CSASAGVVNQPQHF. The CDR3 bases are TGCAGTGCTAGTGCGGGTGTGGTTAATCAGCCCCAGCATTTT. The chain joins TRBV20-1 to TRBJ1-5; no definite D call. This CDR3 contains 14 residues. V was shortened by 3 bases and J by 4 bases, with 13 bases between the two germline ends. Per germline, CDR1 DFQATT and CDR2 SNEGSKA (reference sequence).